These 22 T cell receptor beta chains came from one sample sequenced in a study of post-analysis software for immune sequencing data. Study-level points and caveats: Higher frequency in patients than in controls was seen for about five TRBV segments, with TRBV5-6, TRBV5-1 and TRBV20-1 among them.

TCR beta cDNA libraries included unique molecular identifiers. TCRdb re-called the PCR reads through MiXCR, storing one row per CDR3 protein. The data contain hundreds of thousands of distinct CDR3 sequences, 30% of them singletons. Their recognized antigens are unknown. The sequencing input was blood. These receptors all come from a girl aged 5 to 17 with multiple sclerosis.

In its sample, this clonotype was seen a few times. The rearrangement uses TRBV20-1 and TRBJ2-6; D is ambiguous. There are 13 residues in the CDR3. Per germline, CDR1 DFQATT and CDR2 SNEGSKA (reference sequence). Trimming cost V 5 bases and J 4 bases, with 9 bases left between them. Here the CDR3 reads CSALRPGANVLTF. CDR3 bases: TGCAGTGCTTTGAGGCCCGGGGCCAACGTCCTGACTTTC.

The CDR3 DNA sequence: TGTGCCAGCAGCCTCTCCAGGGGACCTATGTACAATGAGCAGTTCTTC. This encodes CASSLSRGPMYNEQFF. The V and J genes are TRBV6-2 or TRBV6-3 and TRBJ2-1, with D possibly matching TRBD1 (6 bases). This CDR3 is built from 16 residues. V was trimmed by 6 bases and J by 4 bases, leaving 19 bases between them. CDR1 MNHEY and CDR2 SVGEGT come from the germline V gene.

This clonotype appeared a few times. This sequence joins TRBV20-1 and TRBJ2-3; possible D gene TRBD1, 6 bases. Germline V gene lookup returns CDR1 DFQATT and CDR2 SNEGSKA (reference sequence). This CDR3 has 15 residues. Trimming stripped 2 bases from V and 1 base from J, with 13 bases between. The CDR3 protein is CSARMGSGGTDTQYF. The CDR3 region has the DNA TGCAGTGCTAGAATGGGTTCAGGGGGCACAGATACGCAGTATTTT.

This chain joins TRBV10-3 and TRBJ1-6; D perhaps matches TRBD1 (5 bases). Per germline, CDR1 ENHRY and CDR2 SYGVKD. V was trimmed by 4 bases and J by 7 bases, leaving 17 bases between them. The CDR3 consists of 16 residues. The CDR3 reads CAISVSRREGNSPLHF. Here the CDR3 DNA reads TGTGCCATCAGTGTAAGCCGCAGGGAAGGGAATTCACCCCTCCACTTT.

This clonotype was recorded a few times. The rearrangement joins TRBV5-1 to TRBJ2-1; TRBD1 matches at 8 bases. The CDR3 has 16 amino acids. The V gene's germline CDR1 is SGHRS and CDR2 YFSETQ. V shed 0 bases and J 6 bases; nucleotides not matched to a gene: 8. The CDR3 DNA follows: TGCGCCAGCAGCTTGGGTCCAGGGGGCGCGGTCAATGAGCAGTTCTTC. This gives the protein CASSLGPGGAVNEQFF.

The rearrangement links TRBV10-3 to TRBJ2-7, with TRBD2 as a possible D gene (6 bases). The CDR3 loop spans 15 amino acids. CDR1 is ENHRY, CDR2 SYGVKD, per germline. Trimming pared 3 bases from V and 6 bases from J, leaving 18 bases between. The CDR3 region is CAISEQPGVNGEQYF. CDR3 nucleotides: TGTGCCATCAGTGAACAACCGGGAGTCAACGGCGAGCAGTACTTC.

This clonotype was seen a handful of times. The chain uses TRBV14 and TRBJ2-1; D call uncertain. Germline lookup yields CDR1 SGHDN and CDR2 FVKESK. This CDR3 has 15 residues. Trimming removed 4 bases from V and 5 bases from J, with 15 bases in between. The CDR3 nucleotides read TGTGCCAGCAGCCTCGCAGAACACAGAGACAATGAGCAGTTCTTC. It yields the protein CASSLAEHRDNEQFF.

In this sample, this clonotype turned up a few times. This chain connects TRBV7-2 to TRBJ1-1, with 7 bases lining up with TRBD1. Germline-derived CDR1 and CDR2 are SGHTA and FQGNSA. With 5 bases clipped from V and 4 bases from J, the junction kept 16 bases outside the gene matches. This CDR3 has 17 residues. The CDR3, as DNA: TGTGCCAGCAGCCCTCTCCCGGAGAGGGGGCGCGTCACTGAAGCTTTCTTT. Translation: CASSPLPERGRVTEAFF.

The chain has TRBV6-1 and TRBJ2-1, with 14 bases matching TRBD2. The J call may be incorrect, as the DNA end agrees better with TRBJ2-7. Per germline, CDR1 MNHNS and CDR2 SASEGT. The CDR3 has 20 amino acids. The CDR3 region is CASTKTSPGLAGVIYNEQYF. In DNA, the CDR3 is TGTGCCAGCACTAAAACCTCCCCGGGACTAGCGGGAGTTATTTACAATGAGCAGTACTTC.

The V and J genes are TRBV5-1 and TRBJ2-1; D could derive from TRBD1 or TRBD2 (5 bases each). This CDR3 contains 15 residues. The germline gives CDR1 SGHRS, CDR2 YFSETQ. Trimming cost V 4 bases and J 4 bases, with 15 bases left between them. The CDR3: CASSTRDRVYNEQFF. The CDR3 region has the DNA TGCGCCAGCAGCACCCGGGACCGAGTTTACAATGAGCAGTTCTTC.

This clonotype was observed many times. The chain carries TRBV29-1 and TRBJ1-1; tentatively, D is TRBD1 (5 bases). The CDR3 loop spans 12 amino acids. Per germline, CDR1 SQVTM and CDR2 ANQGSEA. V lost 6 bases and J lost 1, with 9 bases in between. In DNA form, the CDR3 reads TGCAGCGTCGGGACTGGGAACACTGAAGCTTTCTTT. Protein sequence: CSVGTGNTEAFF.

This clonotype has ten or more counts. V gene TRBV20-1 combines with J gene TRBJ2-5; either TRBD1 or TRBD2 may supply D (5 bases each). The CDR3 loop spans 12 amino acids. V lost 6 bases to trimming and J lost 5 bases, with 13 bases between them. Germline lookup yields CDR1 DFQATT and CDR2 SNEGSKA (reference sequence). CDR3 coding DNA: TGCAGTGCGGGGGTGGACGGGGAGACCCAGTACTTC. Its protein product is CSAGVDGETQYF.

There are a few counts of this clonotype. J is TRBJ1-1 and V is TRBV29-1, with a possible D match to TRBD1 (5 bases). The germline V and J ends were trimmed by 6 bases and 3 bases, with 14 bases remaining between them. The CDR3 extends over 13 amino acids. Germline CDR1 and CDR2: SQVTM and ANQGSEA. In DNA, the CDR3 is TGCAGCGTGGAGGGGAGGGCGTACACTGAAGCTTTCTTT. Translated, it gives CSVEGRAYTEAFF.

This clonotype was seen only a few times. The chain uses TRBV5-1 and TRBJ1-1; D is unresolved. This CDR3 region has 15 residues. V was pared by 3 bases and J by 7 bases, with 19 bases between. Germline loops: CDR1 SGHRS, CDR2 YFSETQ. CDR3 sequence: CASSYWTDLKLEAFF. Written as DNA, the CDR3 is TGCGCCAGCAGCTATTGGACTGATTTAAAACTTGAAGCTTTCTTT.

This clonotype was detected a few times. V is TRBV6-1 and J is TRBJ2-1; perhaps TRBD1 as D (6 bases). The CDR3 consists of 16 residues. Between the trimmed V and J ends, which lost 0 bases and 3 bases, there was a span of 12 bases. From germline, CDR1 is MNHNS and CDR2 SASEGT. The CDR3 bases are TGTGCCAGCAGTGAAGCGCAAGTAGGGGGCTACAATGAGCAGTTCTTC. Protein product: CASSEAQVGGYNEQFF.

The CDR3 here is CASSFLLGGSRQETQYF. In DNA, the CDR3 is TGTGCCAGCAGTTTCCTCCTTGGGGGCTCCCGGCAAGAGACCCAGTACTTC. The chain uses TRBV12-3 or TRBV12-4 and TRBJ2-5, with a tentative D call TRBD1 (6 bases). The CDR3 has 17 residues. The V gene lost 3 bases and the J gene lost 2 bases, with 19 bases spanning the gap.

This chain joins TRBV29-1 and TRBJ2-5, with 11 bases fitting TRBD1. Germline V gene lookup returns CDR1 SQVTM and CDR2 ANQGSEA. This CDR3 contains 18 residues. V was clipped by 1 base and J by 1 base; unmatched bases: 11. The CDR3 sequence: CSVEVLDRGRKGQETQYF. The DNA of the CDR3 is TGCAGCGTTGAAGTCCTGGACAGGGGGCGGAAAGGCCAAGAGACCCAGTACTTC.

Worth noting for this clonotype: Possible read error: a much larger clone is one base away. CDR3 sequence (DNA): TGTGCCAGCACCAGCGGGCCTCTGAAAACGCAGTATTTT. Protein: CASTSGPLKTQYF. The chain recombines TRBV6-1 with TRBJ2-3; a weak D match, TRBD2 (6 bases). Germline values: CDR1 MNHNS, CDR2 SASEGT. This CDR3 contains 13 residues. Deletions cut 7 bases from V and 9 bases from J, with 17 bases between.

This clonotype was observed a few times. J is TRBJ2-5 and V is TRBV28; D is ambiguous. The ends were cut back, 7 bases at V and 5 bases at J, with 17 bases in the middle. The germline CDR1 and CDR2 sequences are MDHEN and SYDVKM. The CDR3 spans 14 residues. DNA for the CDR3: TGTGCCAGCACCCCACGCCGGGTTTTGGAGACCCAGTACTTC. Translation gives CASTPRRVLETQYF.

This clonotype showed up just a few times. The CDR3 region is CASSRGASGGLDEQFF. DNA for the CDR3: TGTGCCAGCAGTAGGGGGGCTAGCGGGGGGTTAGATGAGCAGTTCTTC. The chain has TRBV6-6 and TRBJ2-1, with 11 positions matching TRBD2. This CDR3 is built from 16 residues. From germline, CDR1 is MNHNY and CDR2 SVGAGI (reference sequence). V trimming: 5 bases; J trimming: 8 bases; junction bases outside the gene matches: 11.

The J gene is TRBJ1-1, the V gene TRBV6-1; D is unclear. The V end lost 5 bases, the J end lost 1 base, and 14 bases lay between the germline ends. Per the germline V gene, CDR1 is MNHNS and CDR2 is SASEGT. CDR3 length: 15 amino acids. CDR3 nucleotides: TGTGCCAGCAGTCCAATTGAAGAGCAGAACACTGAAGCTTTCTTT. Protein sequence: CASSPIEEQNTEAFF.

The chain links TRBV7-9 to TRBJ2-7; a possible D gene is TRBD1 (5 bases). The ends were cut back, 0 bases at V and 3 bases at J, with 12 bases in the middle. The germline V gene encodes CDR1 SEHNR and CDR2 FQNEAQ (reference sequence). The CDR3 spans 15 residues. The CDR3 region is CASSLAVGQGYEQYF. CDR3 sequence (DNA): TGTGCCAGCAGCTTAGCGGTCGGCCAGGGCTACGAGCAGTACTTC.